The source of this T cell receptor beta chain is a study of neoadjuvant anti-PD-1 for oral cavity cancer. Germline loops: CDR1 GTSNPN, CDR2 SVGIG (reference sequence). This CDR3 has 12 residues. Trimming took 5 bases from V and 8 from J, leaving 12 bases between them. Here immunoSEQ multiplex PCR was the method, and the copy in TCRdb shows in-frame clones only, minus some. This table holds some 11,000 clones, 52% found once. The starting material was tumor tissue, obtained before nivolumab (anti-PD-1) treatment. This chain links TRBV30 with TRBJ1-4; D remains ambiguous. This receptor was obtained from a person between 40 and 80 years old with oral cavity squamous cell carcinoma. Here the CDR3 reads CAWGEPGEKLFF. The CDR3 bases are TGTGCCTGGGGTGAACCGGGGGAAAAACTGTTTTTT. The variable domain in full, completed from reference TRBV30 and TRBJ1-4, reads SQTIHQWPATLVQPVGSPLSLECTVEGTSNPNLYWYRQAAGRGLQLLFYSVGIGQISSEVPQNLSASRPQDRQFILSSKKLLLSDSGFYLCAWGEPGEKLFFGSGTQLSVL.